This T cell receptor beta chain was recorded in a study of T-cell memory formation after mild COVID-19. The CDR3 consists of 15 residues. V lost 6 bases, J lost 0 bases, and 12 bases lay in between. With constant-segment primers, 5'RACE yielded cDNA libraries of TCR alpha and TCR beta that carried sample barcodes and UMIs. MiXCR was run by TCRdb on the 5' RACE reads, yielding one entry per CDR3 protein. The sample yields about 560,000 distinct CDR3 sequences, about 20% seen once. The V and J genes are TRBV12-3 or TRBV12-4 and TRBJ2-1; D not resolved. Input material: PBMCs or a T cell subset sorted from them (not recorded which). The sequence derives from an adult woman who had mild COVID-19 (a few samples of this study predate the infection). Cell type and time point are not known. The CDR3 region has the DNA TGTGCCAGCAGCCCCTTTTTTAGCTCCTACAATGAGCAGTTCTTC. This encodes CASSPFFSSYNEQFF.